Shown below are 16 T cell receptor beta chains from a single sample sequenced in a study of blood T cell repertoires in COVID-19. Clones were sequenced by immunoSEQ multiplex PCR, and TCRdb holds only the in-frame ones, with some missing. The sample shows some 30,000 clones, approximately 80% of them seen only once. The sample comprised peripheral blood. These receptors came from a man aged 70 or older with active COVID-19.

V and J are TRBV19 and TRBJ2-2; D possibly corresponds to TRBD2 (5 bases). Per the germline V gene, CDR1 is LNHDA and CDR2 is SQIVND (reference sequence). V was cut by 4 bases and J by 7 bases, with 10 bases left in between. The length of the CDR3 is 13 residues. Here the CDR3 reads CASSTYGGGELFF. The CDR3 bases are TGTGCCAGTAGTACGTACGGAGGCGGGGAGCTGTTTTTT.

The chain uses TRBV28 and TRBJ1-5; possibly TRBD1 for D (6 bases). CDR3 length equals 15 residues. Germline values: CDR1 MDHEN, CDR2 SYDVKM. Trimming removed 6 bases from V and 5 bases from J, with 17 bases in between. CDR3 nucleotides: TGTGCCAGCAGACCCGACAGGCTAGGGGATCAGCCCCAGCATTTT. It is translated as CASRPDRLGDQPQHF.

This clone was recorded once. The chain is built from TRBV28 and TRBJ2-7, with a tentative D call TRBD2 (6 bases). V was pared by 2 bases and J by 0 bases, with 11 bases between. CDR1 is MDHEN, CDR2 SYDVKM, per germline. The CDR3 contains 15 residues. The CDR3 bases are TGTGCCAGCAGTTTAGACGGGAGCTTCTCCTACGAGCAGTACTTC. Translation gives CASSLDGSFSYEQYF.

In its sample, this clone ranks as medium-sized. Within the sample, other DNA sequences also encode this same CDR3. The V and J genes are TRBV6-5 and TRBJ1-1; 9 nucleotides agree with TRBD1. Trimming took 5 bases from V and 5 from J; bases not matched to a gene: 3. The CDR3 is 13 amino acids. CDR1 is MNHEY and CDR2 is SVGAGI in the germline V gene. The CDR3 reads CASSQQGATEAFF. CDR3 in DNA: TGTGCCAGCAGTCAACAGGGGGCAACTGAAGCTTTCTTT.

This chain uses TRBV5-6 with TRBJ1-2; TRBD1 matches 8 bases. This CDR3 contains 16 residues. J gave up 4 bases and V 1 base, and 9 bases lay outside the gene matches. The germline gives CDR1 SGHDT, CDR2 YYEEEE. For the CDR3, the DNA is TGTGCCAGCAGCTTGACGACGTTCGACAGGGGCTATGGCTACACCTTC. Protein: CASSLTTFDRGYGYTF.

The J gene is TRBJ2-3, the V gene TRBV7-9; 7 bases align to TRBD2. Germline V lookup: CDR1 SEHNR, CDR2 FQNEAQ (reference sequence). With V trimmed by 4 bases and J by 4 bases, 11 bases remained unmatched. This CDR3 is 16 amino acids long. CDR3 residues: CASSYSRGTSADTQYF. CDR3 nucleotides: TGTGCCAGCAGCTATAGTCGGGGAACTAGCGCAGATACGCAGTATTTT.

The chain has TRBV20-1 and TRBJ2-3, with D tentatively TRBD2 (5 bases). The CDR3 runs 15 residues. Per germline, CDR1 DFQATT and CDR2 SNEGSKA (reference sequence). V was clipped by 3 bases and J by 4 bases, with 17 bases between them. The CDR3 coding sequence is TGCAGTGCTAGTATGAGCGGCGGGCTTCCAGATACGCAGTATTTT. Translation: CSASMSGGLPDTQYF.

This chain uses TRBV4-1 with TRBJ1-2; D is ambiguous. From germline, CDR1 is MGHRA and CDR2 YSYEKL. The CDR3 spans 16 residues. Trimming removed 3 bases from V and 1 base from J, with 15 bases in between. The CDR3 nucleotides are TGCGCCAGCAGCCAGTCGACCGCGGGCCTTAACTATGGCTACACCTTC. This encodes CASSQSTAGLNYGYTF.

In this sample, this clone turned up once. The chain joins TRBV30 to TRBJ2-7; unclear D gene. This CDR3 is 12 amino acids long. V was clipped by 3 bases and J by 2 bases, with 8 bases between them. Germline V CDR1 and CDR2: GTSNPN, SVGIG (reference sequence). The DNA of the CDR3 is TGTGCCTGGAGCCCCCGGGCCTACGAGCAGTACTTC. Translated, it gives CAWSPRAYEQYF.

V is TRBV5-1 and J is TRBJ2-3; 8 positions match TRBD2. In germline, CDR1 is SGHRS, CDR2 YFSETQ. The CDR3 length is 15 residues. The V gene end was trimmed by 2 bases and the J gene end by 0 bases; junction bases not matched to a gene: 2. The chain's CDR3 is CASSFSGDSTDTQYF. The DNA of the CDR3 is TGCGCCAGCAGCTTTAGCGGGGATAGCACAGATACGCAGTATTTT.

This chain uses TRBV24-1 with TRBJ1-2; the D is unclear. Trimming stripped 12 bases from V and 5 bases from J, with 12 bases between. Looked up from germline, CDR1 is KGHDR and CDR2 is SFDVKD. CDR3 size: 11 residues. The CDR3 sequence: CAVLRGYGYTF. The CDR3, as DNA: TGTGCCGTTCTCCGGGGATATGGCTACACCTTC.

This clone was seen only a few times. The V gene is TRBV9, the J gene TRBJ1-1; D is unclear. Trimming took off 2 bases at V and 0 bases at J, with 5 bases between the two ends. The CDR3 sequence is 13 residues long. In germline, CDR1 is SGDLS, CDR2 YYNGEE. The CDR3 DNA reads TGTGCCAGCAGCGTGCACATGAACACTGAAGCTTTCTTT. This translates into CASSVHMNTEAFF.

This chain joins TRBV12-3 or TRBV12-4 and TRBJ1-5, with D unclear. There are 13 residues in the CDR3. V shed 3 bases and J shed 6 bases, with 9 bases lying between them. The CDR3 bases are TGTGCCAGCAGTTTGATCGAGGGTCAGCCCCAGCATTTT. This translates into CASSLIEGQPQHF.

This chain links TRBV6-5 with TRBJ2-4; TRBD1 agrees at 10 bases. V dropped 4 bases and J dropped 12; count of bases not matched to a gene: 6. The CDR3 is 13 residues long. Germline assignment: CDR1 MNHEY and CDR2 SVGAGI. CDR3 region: CASSSRQGANQYF. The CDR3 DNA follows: TGTGCCAGCAGTTCCCGACAGGGGGCGAATCAGTACTTC.

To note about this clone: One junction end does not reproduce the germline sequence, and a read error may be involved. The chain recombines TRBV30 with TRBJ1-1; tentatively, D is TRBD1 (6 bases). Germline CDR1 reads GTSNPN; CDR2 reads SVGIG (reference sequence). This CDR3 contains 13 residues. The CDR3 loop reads CAWVGWGLTETFF. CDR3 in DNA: TGTGCCTGGGTAGGATGGGGGCTCACTGAAACTTTCTTT.

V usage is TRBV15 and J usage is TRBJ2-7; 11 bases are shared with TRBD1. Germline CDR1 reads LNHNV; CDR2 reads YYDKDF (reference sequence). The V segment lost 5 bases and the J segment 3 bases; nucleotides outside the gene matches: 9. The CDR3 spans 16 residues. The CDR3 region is CATSRGSGTGGYEQYF. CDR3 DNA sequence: TGTGCCACCAGCCGCGGGAGTGGGACAGGGGGCTACGAGCAGTACTTC.